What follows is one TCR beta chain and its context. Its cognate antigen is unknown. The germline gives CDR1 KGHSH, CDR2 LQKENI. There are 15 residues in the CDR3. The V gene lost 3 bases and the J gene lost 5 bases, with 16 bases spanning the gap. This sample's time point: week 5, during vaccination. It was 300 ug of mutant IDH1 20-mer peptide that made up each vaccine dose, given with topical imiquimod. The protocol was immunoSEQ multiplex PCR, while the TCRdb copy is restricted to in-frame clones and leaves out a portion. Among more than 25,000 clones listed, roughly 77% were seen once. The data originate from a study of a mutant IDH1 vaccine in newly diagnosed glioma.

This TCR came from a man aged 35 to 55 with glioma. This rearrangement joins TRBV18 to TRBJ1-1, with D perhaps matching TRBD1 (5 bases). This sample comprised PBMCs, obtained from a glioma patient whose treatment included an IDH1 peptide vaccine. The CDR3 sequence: CASSPTPGTGTEAFF. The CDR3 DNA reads TGTGCCAGCTCACCGACACCAGGGACGGGGACTGAAGCTTTCTTT.